These 4 T cell receptor beta chains originate from one sample sequenced in a study of T cells in Graves' hyperthyroidism and ophthalmopathy. The investigators amplified TCR beta CDR3 regions from RNA transcripts. The study used the HTBI primer set for a first-round RT-PCR of the TCR CDR3. TCRdb reprocessed the multiplex PCR reads with MiXCR, giving one entry per CDR3 protein. The table records 500,000 to 800,000 distinct CDR3 sequences, just under 45% of them present only once. Sequences were obtained from peripheral blood or thyroid tissue (not recorded which). All receptors derive from an adult man with Graves' disease, either hyperthyroidism or ophthalmopathy (not recorded which).

The chain uses TRBV12-3 or TRBV12-4 and TRBJ1-1; D is unresolved. Trimming removed 1 base at V and 0 bases at J, with 9 bases between. This CDR3 is built from 15 residues. In nucleotides, the CDR3 is TGTGCCAGCAGTTTAGTTCCGGCTATGAACACTGAAGCTTTCTTT. Amino acids: CASSLVPAMNTEAFF.

The rearrangement links TRBV7-2 to TRBJ1-1, with D perhaps TRBD1 (6 bases). CDR1 is SGHTA and CDR2 is FQGNSA in the germline V gene. CDR3 size: 17 residues. V dropped 2 bases and J dropped 4 bases, with 20 bases sitting between them. Here the CDR3 DNA reads TGTGCCAGCAGCTTAAGGAAGCTTGGGGGGCTGACCACTGAAGCTTTCTTT. This translates into CASSLRKLGGLTTEAFF.

V is TRBV24-1 and J is TRBJ1-5; possible D gene TRBD1, 5 bases. The germline V gene has CDR1 KGHDR and CDR2 SFDVKD. The CDR3 consists of 16 residues. Trimming removed 4 bases from V and 2 bases from J, with 14 bases in between. CDR3 in amino acids: CATSDGREGGNQPQHF. Written as DNA, the CDR3 is TGTGCCACCAGTGACGGCAGGGAGGGAGGCAATCAGCCCCAGCATTTT.

The V call is TRBV7-3, the J call TRBJ1-3; 7 bases are shared with TRBD1. Germline V gives CDR1 SGHTA, CDR2 FQGTGA. The CDR3 is 15 amino acids. V lost 5 bases to trimming and J lost 4 bases; unmatched junction nucleotides: 8. CDR3 nucleotides: TGTGCCAGCAGCCAACGGACAGGTAGCGGAAACACCATATATTTT. This sequence encodes CASSQRTGSGNTIYF.